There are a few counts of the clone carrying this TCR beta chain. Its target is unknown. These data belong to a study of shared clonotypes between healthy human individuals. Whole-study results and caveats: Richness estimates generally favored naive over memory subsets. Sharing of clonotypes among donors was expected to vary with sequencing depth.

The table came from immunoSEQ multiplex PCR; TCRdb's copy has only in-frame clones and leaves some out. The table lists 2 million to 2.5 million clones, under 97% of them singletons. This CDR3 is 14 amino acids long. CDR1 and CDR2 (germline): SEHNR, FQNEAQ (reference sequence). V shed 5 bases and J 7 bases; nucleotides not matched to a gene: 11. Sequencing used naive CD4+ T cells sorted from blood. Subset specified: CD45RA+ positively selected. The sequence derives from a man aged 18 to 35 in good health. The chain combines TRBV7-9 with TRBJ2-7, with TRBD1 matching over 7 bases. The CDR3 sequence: CASSRTGQYAEQYF. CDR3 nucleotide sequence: TGTGCCAGCAGCAGGACAGGACAGTACGCAGAGCAGTACTTC.